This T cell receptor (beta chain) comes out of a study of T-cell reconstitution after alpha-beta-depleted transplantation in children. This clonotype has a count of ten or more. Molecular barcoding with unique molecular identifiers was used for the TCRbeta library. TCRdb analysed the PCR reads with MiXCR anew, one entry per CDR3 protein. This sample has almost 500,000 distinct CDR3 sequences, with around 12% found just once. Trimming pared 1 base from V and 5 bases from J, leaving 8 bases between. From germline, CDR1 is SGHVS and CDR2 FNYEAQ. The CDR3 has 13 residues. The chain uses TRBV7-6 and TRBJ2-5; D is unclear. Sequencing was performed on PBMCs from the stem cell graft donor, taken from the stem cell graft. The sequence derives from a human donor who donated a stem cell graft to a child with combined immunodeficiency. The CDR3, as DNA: TGTGCCAGCAGCTTAGGGGGTTCGGAGACCCAGTACTTC. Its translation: CASSLGGSETQYF.